A selection of T cell receptor beta chains follows, all from one sample in a study of blood T cell repertoires in COVID-19. TCRdb keeps only in-frame clones here, not all; method: immunoSEQ multiplex PCR. The table includes just under 350,000 clones, almost 90% detected once. Specimen: peripheral blood. These receptors were taken from a woman aged 65 to 85 with COVID-19, enrolled during active disease. The CDR3 runs from the conserved cysteine through the conserved F or W. D genes are given only for firm matches. The size of a clone is reported for some rows only, either as once, few or many, or as a class for expanded clones.

abundance	v_gene	j_gene	d_gene	CDR3aa	CDR3nt
.	TRBV6-6	TRBJ1-2	TRBD1	CASSPGTVSYGYTF	TGTGCCAGCAGTCCGGGGACAGTCAGCTATGGCTACACCTTC
.	TRBV15	TRBJ1-4	.	CATSSGQGNEKLFF	TGTGCCACCAGCAGTGGCCAGGGAAATGAAAAACTGTTTTTT
.	TRBV18	TRBJ1-2	.	CASSPSTGTNYGYTF	TGTGCCAGCTCACCATCGACAGGTACTAACTATGGCTACACCTTC
.	TRBV30	TRBJ2-3	.	CAWRRDRDTDTQYF	TGTGCCTGGAGAAGAGACAGAGACACAGATACGCAGTATTTT
.	TRBV27	TRBJ1-2	.	CASMGQDYGYTF	TGTGCCAGCATGGGGCAGGACTATGGCTACACCTTC
.	TRBV28	TRBJ2-7	.	CASSFSYEQYF	TGTGCCAGCTCCTTCTCCTACGAGCAGTACTTC
.	TRBV13	TRBJ2-7	TRBD1	CASSLGRTGATEQYF	TGTGCCAGCAGCTTAGGCCGGACAGGGGCTACCGAGCAGTACTTC
.	TRBV5-4	TRBJ1-2	TRBD1	CASSSGTGYAGGYTF	TGTGCCAGCAGCTCCGGGACAGGGTATGCGGGCGGCTACACCTTC
.	TRBV5-6	TRBJ2-7	TRBD1	CASSGDRPPYEQYF	TGTGCCAGCAGCGGGGACAGGCCCCCCTACGAGCAGTACTTC
.	TRBV6-6	TRBJ1-4	TRBD1	CATRTGNEKLFF	TGTGCCACCCGGACAGGGAATGAAAAACTGTTTTTT
few	TRBV19	TRBJ1-1	TRBD1	CASTLTAGQGGTEAFF	TGTGCCAGTACCTTGACCGCCGGACAGGGCGGGACTGAAGCTTTCTTT
.	TRBV2	TRBJ2-3	TRBD1	CASTHRGTDTQYF	TGTGCCAGCACGCACAGGGGGACAGATACGCAGTATTTT
.	TRBV24-1	TRBJ2-1	TRBD2	CATSDSSGGHYNEQFF	TGTGCCACCAGTGATTCTAGCGGGGGCCACTACAATGAGCAGTTCTTC
.	TRBV12-3/TRBV12-4	TRBJ1-2	TRBD1	CASSPDRVNGYTF	TGTGCCAGCAGCCCCGACAGGGTGAATGGCTACACCTTC